These T cell receptor beta chains were read from a single sample in a study of CD8 T cells in ankylosing spondylitis. MiXCR, run by TCRdb on the 5' RACE reads, gives a single entry per CDR3 protein. The sample contains tens of thousands of distinct CDR3 sequences, more than 5.5% of which appear only once. Material: blood, either unsorted or a sorted T cell fraction (not recorded which). The origin of the receptors is a male donor with ankylosing spondylitis or in good health (not recorded which). CDR3s include the opening cysteine and the closing phenylalanine or tryptophan. A D gene is named only where the DNA matches it firmly. Size tells how often a clone was seen (once, few, many) or the class of an expanded clone, and some rows leave it out.

.,TRBV5-1,many,TRBJ2-7,CASSLERLEHEQYF,TGCGCCAGCAGCTTGGAGCGACTTGAGCACGAGCAGTACTTC
.,TRBV7-9,few,TRBJ2-7,CASSLILGEVSEQYF,TGTGCCAGCAGCTTAATTTTGGGGGAGGTTTCCGAGCAGTACTTC
.,TRBV5-1,few,TRBJ2-3,CASSSGLTPTDTQYF,TGCGCCAGCAGTTCGGGACTTACACCCACAGATACGCAGTATTTT
.,TRBV27,many,TRBJ2-1,CASSLSWGISYNEQFF,TGTGCCAGCAGTTTATCATGGGGGATTTCCTACAATGAGCAGTTCTTC
.,TRBV11-2,few,TRBJ1-6,CASSGAGGHSPLHF,TGTGCCAGCAGCGGTGCGGGGGGACATTCACCCCTCCACTTT
.,TRBV3-1,many,TRBJ1-6,CASRGVDNSPLHF,TGTGCCAGCAGGGGTGTAGATAATTCACCCCTCCACTTT
TRBD2,TRBV7-9,few,TRBJ2-5,CASSAGVSRETQYF,TGTGCCAGCTCCGCGGGAGTGTCGAGGGAGACCCAGTACTTC
.,TRBV29-1,many,TRBJ2-7,CSVGKELGVEQYF,TGCAGCGTTGGTAAGGAACTGGGGGTCGAGCAGTACTTC
TRBD2,TRBV12-3/TRBV12-4,medium-sized,TRBJ2-5,CASIISGIGETQYF,TGTGCCAGCATTATTAGCGGGATCGGAGAGACCCAGTACTTC
.,TRBV6-5,once,TRBJ1-3,CASSYTGTNSGNTIYF,TGTGCCAGCAGTTATACAGGGACGAACTCTGGAAACACCATATATTTT
TRBD1,TRBV7-2,few,TRBJ1-2,CASSSGQGVGGYTF,TGTGCCAGCAGCTCGGGACAGGGAGTGGGTGGCTACACCTTC
TRBD1,TRBV29-1,many,TRBJ2-7,CSVEPHRGSEQYF,TGCAGCGTTGAACCGCACAGGGGGAGCGAGCAGTACTTC
.,TRBV3-1,many,TRBJ2-7,CASSRGGSITYEQYF,TGTGCCAGCAGCCGCGGAGGCAGCATCACCTACGAGCAGTACTTC
.,TRBV6-2/TRBV6-3,.,TRBJ2-5,CASSYAGFQETQCF,TGTGCCAGCAGTTACGCGGGTTTTCAAGAGACCCAGTGCTTC
TRBD1,TRBV10-1,once,TRBJ1-1,CASNRDRASTEAFF,TGCGCCAGCAATCGGGACAGGGCTAGCACTGAAGCTTTCTTT
.,TRBV12-3/TRBV12-4,many,TRBJ2-6,CASSTRRSPGANVLTF,TGTGCCAGCAGTACAAGACGGAGCCCTGGGGCCAACGTCCTGACTTTC
TRBD1,TRBV24-1,many,TRBJ2-5,CATSRTGTEKETQYF,TGTGCCACCAGTCGGACGGGGACAGAAAAAGAGACCCAGTACTTC
TRBD2,TRBV20-1,many,TRBJ2-7,CSAGTSAQQYF,TGCAGTGCCGGGACTAGCGCGCAGCAGTACTTC
.,TRBV12-3/TRBV12-4,many,TRBJ2-1,CASSLSTGRLQFF,TGTGCCAGCAGTCTGTCGACAGGTCGCCTGCAGTTCTTC
.,TRBV30,many,TRBJ2-6,CAWSGPSINSGAGANVLTF,TGTGCCTGGAGCGGACCCTCGATTAACAGTGGGGCTGGGGCCAACGTCCTGACTTTC
TRBD1,TRBV12-3/TRBV12-4,many,TRBJ1-2,CASSGQGSGYTF,TGTGCCAGCAGCGGACAGGGAAGTGGCTACACCTTC
TRBD2,TRBV5-6,many,TRBJ2-1,CASSLTSDLIRWNEQFF,TGTGCCAGCAGCCTCACTAGCGACCTAATCAGATGGAATGAGCAGTTCTTC
.,TRBV6-1,medium-sized,TRBJ1-1,CASSGPRTAEAFF,TGTGCCAGCAGTGGGCCGAGGACAGCCGAAGCTTTCTTT
TRBD2,TRBV7-2,.,TRBJ2-3,CASSFQSGGGDTQYF,TGTGCCAGCAGCTTTCAAAGCGGGGGGGGAGATACGCAGTATTTT
TRBD1,TRBV5-1,.,TRBJ2-6,CASRKQGLDPGANVLTF,TGCGCCAGCAGAAAACAGGGGTTGGATCCTGGGGCCAACGTCCTGACTTTC
.,TRBV25-1,few,TRBJ2-7,CASSEGGRREQYF,TGTGCCAGCAGTGAGGGTGGACGGAGGGAGCAGTACTTC
TRBD1,TRBV18,many,TRBJ1-1,CASSLFKTGGGTEAFF,TGTGCCAGCTCACTCTTTAAGACAGGGGGCGGCACTGAAGCTTTCTTT